The 22 T cell receptor beta chains below were found in one sample sequenced in a study of read filtering for tumor transcriptome and immune sequencing. This library used 300 to 500 ng RNA and molecular barcoded adaptors spanning alpha/delta and beta/gamma chains. Each CDR3 protein gets one entry after TCRdb re-called the reads with MiXCR. The sample consists of about 63,000 distinct CDR3 sequences, approximately 13% of them appearing once. Sequencing input: a population of CD138-negative cells sorted from bone marrow. Source of these receptors: a donor at least 40 years old with multiple myeloma.

The gene calls are TRBV19 and TRBJ2-6; TRBD1 agrees at 12 bases. Germline values: CDR1 LNHDA, CDR2 SQIVND (reference sequence). The V gene end was trimmed by 3 bases and the J gene end by 6 bases; junction bases not matched to a gene: 12. The CDR3 length is 19 residues. The CDR3 bases are TGTGCCAGTAGTATGTTTGGGACAGGGGGCGCGTCCCAGGCCAACGTCCTGACTTTC. Its translation is CASSMFGTGGASQANVLTF.

This clonotype was found many times. This chain joins TRBV20-1 and TRBJ1-3; D is perhaps TRBD1 (6 bases). V was shortened by 0 bases and J by 0 bases, with 9 bases between the two germline ends. This CDR3 contains 15 residues. The germline gives CDR1 DFQATT, CDR2 SNEGSKA (reference sequence). The CDR3 nucleotides are TGCAGTGCTAGAGATAGGGGGTCCTCTGGAAACACCATATATTTT. This gives the protein CSARDRGSSGNTIYF.

To note about this clonotype: Since a much larger clone is just one base distant, this may be a read error. V is TRBV7-3 and J is TRBJ2-2; D may be TRBD1 (6 bases). Per the germline V gene, CDR1 is SGHTA and CDR2 is FQGTGA. Trimming left V 3 bases short and J 9 bases short, with 14 bases between. The CDR3 runs 14 residues. Here the CDR3 DNA reads TGTGCCAGCAGCTTGTTACAAGGGGACAGGGAGCTGTTTTTT. Encoded protein: CASSLLQGDRELFF.

The rearrangement links TRBV18 to TRBJ2-5; weak D call: TRBD2 (5 bases). Germline V CDR1 and CDR2: KGHSH, LQKENI. V dropped 2 bases and J dropped 2 bases, with 12 bases sitting between them. This CDR3 region has 15 residues. The CDR3 DNA is TGTGCCAGCTCACCAATGCGGGCAGGACAAGAGACCCAGTACTTC. This translates into CASSPMRAGQETQYF. Looking up the rest from reference TRBV18 and TRBJ2-5 gives the full variable domain: NAGVMQNPRHLVRRRGQEARLRCSPMKGHSHVYWYRQLPEEGLKFMVYLQKENIIDESGMPKERFSAEFPKEGPSILRIQQVVRGDSAAYFCASSPMRAGQETQYFGPGTRLLVL.

Of note for this clonotype: Without the conserved terminal phenylalanine or tryptophan, this CDR3 likely stems from a read error. The DNA is left out, because the CDR3 cannot be placed on it with certainty; the CDR3 is given as TCRdb lists it. This chain uses TRBV7-2 with TRBJ2-1; TRBD1 is the table's D call, not checked against the DNA. The CDR3 extends over 13 residues, inclusive of both ends. CDR1 and CDR2 (germline): SGHTA, FQGNSA. The chain's CDR3 is CASTLGAFRPVFL.

This clonotype has at least ten counts. At one boundary the junction diverges from the germline segment, which might be a read error. The chain links TRBV27 to TRBJ1-1, with D possibly TRBD1 on 6 matching bases. Germline-derived CDR1 and CDR2 are MNHEY and SMNVEV (reference sequence). CDR3 length: 14 amino acids. In DNA form, the CDR3 reads TGTGCCAGCAGTTTTGCCGGACAGAACACTGATGCTTTCTTT. Protein: CASSFAGQNTDAFF.

This clonotype was observed many times. The V and J genes are TRBV9 and TRBJ1-1; maybe TRBD1 (6 bases). CDR1 and CDR2 (germline): SGDLS, YYNGEE. V gave up 3 bases and J gave up 4 bases, with 10 bases separating them. The length of the CDR3 is 13 residues. The CDR3 DNA is TGTGCCAGCAGCGGTACAGGGAGCACTGAAGCTTTCTTT. Translating it yields CASSGTGSTEAFF.

This clonotype was found many times. The chain has TRBV20-1 and TRBJ2-3; 10 bases map to TRBD2. This CDR3 is built from 15 residues. Germline CDR1 and CDR2: DFQATT and SNEGSKA (reference sequence). The ends lost 4 bases at V and 3 bases at J; junction bases unmatched: 7. CDR3 sequence reads: CSAIPSGRTTDTQYF. DNA of the CDR3: TGCAGTGCTATCCCTAGCGGGAGAACGACAGATACGCAGTATTTT.

The sample holds many counts of this clonotype. The chain has TRBV28 and TRBJ2-1, with D unresolved. The V end was cut by 2 bases, the J end by 6 bases, with 11 bases between. CDR1 is MDHEN, CDR2 SYDVKM, per germline. This CDR3 region has 14 residues. In DNA, the CDR3 is TGTGCCAGCAGTTTACGTTTCCAGGTCAATGAGCAGTTCTTC. It yields the protein CASSLRFQVNEQFF.

This clonotype was counted ten times or more. V is TRBV5-1 and J is TRBJ2-1, with TRBD1 matching over 10 bases. The CDR3 spans 15 residues. V gave up 3 bases and J gave up 9 bases; unmatched junction bases: 9. Germline CDR1 is SGHRS and CDR2 is YFSETQ. This CDR3 is CASSYSGQGSVEQFF. CDR3 in DNA: TGCGCCAGCAGCTACTCGGGACAGGGGTCGGTTGAGCAGTTCTTC.

CDR3 region: CASSFTGTEQFF. CDR3 DNA sequence: TGTGCCAGCAGTTTTACCGGGACAGAGCAGTTCTTC. This sequence joins TRBV27 and TRBJ2-1, with D perhaps TRBD1 (6 bases). The germline V gene has CDR1 MNHEY and CDR2 SMNVEV (reference sequence). The CDR3 has 12 amino acids. V lost 3 bases, J lost 10 bases, and 10 bases lay in between.

This clonotype has a count of ten or more. The rearrangement links TRBV15 to TRBJ1-1; D is ambiguous. The germline V gene has CDR1 LNHNV and CDR2 YYDKDF (reference sequence). The CDR3 has 14 residues. V was pared by 0 bases and J by 5 bases, with 10 bases between. The CDR3 is CATSRDTAGTEAFF. The CDR3 nucleotides are TGTGCCACCAGCAGAGATACGGCCGGAACTGAAGCTTTCTTT. Using reference TRBV15 and TRBJ1-1 for the parts outside the CDR3, the full variable domain is DAMVIQNPRYQVTQFGKPVTLSCSQTLNHNVMYWYQQKSSQAPKLLFHYYDKDFNNEADTPDNFQSRRPNTSFCFLDIRSPGLGDTAMYLCATSRDTAGTEAFFGQGTRLTVV.

This clonotype was seen repeatedly, ten times or more. The chain links TRBV19 to TRBJ2-2; the D gene is possibly TRBD1 (6 bases). This CDR3 contains 13 residues. Trimming left V 5 bases short and J 6 bases short, with 10 bases between. CDR1 is LNHDA, CDR2 SQIVND, per germline (reference sequence). CDR3 in amino acids: CASSAQGSGELFF. CDR3 DNA: TGTGCCAGTAGTGCTCAGGGGTCCGGGGAGCTGTTTTTT. Using reference TRBV19 and TRBJ2-2 for the parts outside the CDR3, the full variable domain is DGGITQSPKYLFRKEGQNVTLSCEQNLNHDAMYWYRQDPGQGLRLIYYSQIVNDFQKGDIAEGYSVSREKKESFPLTVTSAQKNPTAFYLCASSAQGSGELFFGEGSRLTVL.

Concerning this clonotype itself: Germline is not matched at one junction end, which may reflect a read error. This chain connects TRBV7-7 to TRBJ2-1; TRBD2 matches at 15 bases. This CDR3 comprises 14 residues. CDR1 SSHAT and CDR2 FNYEAQ come from the germline V gene (reference sequence). CDR3 nucleotides: TGTGCTAGCAGCGAGGGACTAGCGGGAGGTGAGCAGTTCTTC. It is translated as CASSEGLAGGEQFF.

This clonotype has at least ten counts. The chain is built from TRBV12-3 or TRBV12-4 and TRBJ2-3, with 7 bases aligning to TRBD1. CDR3 size: 17 residues. J was trimmed by 1 base and V by 8 bases; bases with no gene match: 15. The CDR3 protein is CASSYYRGSLGTDTQYF. In DNA form, the CDR3 reads TGTGCCAGCTCTTACTACAGGGGATCTTTGGGCACAGATACGCAGTATTTT.

This clonotype was picked up many times. This chain uses TRBV12-3 or TRBV12-4 with TRBJ2-5; possibly TRBD1 or TRBD2 for D (5 bases each). The CDR3 covers 15 residues. The V end was cut by 2 bases, the J end by 0 bases, with 10 bases between. The CDR3 region has the DNA TGTGCCAGCAGTTTAATCGGGGCTAACCAAGAGACCCAGTACTTC. Protein sequence: CASSLIGANQETQYF.

This clonotype was observed many times. This chain uses TRBV20-1 with TRBJ2-7; D is undetermined. The germline V gene encodes CDR1 DFQATT and CDR2 SNEGSKA (reference sequence). Trimming took off 6 bases at V and 3 bases at J, with 9 bases between the two ends. The CDR3 length is 11 residues. The CDR3 region has the DNA TGCAGTGCCGTCCTTAACTACGAGCAGTACTTC. Translated: CSAVLNYEQYF.

The chain employs TRBV6-6 and TRBJ1-5; no clear D. The CDR3 length is 16 residues. V was clipped by 1 base and J by 5 bases, with 15 bases between them. The V gene's germline CDR1 is MNHNY and CDR2 SVGAGI (reference sequence). CDR3: CASSYLGGGSDQPQHF. DNA of the CDR3: TGTGCCAGCAGTTACTTGGGAGGAGGATCTGATCAGCCCCAGCATTTT.

This clonotype occurred a few times. V and J are TRBV11-3 and TRBJ2-2; 8 bases map to TRBD2. V shed 0 bases, J shed 6 bases, and the junction held 6 bases outside the gene matches. This CDR3 has 16 amino acids. From germline, CDR1 is SGHNT and CDR2 YENEEA. The CDR3: CASSLESGRGAGELFF. In DNA, the CDR3 is TGTGCCAGCAGCTTAGAGAGCGGGAGAGGCGCCGGGGAGCTGTTTTTT.

This clonotype was recorded a few times. The J gene is TRBJ2-1, the V gene TRBV7-9; 7 bases align to TRBD1. With 6 bases clipped from V and 3 bases from J, the junction kept 8 bases outside the gene matches. CDR1 and CDR2 from the germline V gene are SEHNR and FQNEAQ (reference sequence). The CDR3 extends over 15 amino acids. The CDR3, as DNA: TGTGCCAGCAGTATCCCGGGACAGTTCTACAATGAGCAGTTCTTC. This translates into CASSIPGQFYNEQFF.

This clonotype was seen repeatedly, ten times or more. V usage is TRBV7-3 and J usage is TRBJ2-1; D is uncertain. CDR1 is SGHTA and CDR2 is FQGTGA in the germline V gene. This CDR3 comprises 14 residues. V was clipped by 2 bases and J by 6 bases, with 11 bases between them. Written as DNA, the CDR3 is TGTGCCAGCAGCTTACGGGCGAGGCTCAATGAGCAGTTCTTC. Amino acids: CASSLRARLNEQFF. The full variable domain, its missing parts supplied by reference TRBV7-3 and TRBJ2-1, is GAGVSQTPSNKVTEKGKYVELRCDPISGHTALYWYRQSLGQGPEFLIYFQGTGAADDSGLPNDRFFAVRPEGSVSTLKIQRTERGDSAVYLCASSLRARLNEQFFGPGTRLTVL.

In its sample, this clonotype was seen many times. The chain recombines TRBV20-1 with TRBJ2-3; D is unresolved. This CDR3 has 12 residues. V gave up 5 bases and J gave up 8 bases, with 14 bases separating them. CDR1 is DFQATT and CDR2 is SNEGSKA in the germline V gene (reference sequence). CDR3 region: CSALGPPATQYF. In nucleotides, the CDR3 is TGCAGTGCTTTAGGTCCGCCGGCTACGCAGTATTTT.